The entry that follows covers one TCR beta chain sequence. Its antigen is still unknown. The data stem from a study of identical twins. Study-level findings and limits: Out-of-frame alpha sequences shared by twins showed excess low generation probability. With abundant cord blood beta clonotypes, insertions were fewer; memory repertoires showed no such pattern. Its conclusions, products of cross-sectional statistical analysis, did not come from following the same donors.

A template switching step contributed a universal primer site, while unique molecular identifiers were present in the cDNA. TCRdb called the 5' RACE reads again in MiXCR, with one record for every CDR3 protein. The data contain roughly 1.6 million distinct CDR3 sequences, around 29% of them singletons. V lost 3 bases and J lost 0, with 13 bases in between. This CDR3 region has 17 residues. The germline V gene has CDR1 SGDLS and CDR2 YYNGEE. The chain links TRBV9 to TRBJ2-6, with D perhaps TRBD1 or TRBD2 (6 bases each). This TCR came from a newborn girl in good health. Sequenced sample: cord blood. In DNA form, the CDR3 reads TGTGCCAGCAGCGAGGGGTCGGGGGCCTCTGGGGCCAACGTCCTGACTTTC. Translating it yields CASSEGSGASGANVLTF.